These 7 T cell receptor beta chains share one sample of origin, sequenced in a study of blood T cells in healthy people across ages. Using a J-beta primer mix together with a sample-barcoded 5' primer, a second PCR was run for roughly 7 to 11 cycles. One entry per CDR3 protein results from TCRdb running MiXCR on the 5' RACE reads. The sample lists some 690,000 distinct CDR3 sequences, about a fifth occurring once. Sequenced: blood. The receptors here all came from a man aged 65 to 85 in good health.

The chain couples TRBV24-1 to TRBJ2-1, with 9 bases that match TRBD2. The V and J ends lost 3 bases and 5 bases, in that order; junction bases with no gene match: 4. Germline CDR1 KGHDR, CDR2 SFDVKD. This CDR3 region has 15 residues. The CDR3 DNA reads TGTGCCACCAGTGATCCTAGCGGGGAGGACAATGAGCAGTTCTTC. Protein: CATSDPSGEDNEQFF.

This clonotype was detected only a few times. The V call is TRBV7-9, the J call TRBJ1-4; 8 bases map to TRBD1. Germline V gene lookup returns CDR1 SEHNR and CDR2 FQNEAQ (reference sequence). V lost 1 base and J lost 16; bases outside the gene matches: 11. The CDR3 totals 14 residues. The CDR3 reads CASSLDRQGATQFF. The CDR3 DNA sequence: TGTGCCAGCAGCTTAGATCGTCAGGGGGCGACCCAGTTTTTT.

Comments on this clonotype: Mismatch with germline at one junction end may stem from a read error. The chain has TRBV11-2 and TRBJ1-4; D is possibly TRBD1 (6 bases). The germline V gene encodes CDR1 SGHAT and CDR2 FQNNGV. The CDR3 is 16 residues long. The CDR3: CASGSHSGRGDEKLLF. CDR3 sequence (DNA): TGTGCCAGCGGCTCCCATAGCGGCAGGGGAGACGAAAAACTGCTTTTT.

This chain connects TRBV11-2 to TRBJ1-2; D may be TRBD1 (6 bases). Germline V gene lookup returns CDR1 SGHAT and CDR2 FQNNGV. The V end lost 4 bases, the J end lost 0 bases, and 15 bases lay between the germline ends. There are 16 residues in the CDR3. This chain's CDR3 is CASSSLGQIPNYGYTF. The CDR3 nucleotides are TGTGCCAGCAGCTCACTCGGACAGATCCCTAACTATGGCTACACCTTC. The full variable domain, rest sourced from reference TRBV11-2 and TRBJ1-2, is EAGVAQSPRYKIIEKRQSVAFWCNPISGHATLYWYQQILGQGPKLLIQFQNNGVVDDSQLPKDRFSAERLKGVDSTLKIQPAKLEDSAVYLCASSSLGQIPNYGYTFGSGTRLTVV.

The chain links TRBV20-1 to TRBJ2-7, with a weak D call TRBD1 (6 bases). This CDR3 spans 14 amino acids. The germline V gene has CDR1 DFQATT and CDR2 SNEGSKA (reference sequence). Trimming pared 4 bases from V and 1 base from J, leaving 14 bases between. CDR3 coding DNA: TGCAGTGCTAAGACAGGCGAGGAATCCTACGAGCAGTACGTC. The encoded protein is CSAKTGEESYEQYV.

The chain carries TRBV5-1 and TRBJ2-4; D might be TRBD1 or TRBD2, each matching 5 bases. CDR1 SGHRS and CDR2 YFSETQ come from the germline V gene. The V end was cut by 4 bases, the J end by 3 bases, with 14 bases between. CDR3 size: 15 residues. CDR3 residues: CASSPRDGDKNIQYF. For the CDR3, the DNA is TGCGCCAGCAGCCCCAGGGACGGGGACAAAAACATTCAGTACTTC.

CDR3 residues: CASSQGSGELFF. DNA of the CDR3: TGTGCCAGCAGCCAAGGGTCCGGGGAGCTGTTTTTT. The rearrangement links TRBV5-6 to TRBJ2-2; no clear D. Trimming took 4 bases from V and 6 from J, leaving 7 bases between them. CDR3 length: 12 amino acids. Germline values: CDR1 SGHDT, CDR2 YYEEEE.